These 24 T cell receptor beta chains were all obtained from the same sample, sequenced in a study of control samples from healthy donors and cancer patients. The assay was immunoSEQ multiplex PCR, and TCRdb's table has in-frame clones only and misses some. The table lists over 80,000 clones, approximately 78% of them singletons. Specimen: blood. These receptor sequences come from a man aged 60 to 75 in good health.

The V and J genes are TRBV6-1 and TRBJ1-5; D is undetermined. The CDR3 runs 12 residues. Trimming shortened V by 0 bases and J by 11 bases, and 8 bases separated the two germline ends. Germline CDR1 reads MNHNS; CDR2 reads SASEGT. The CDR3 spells CASSEAGNAQHF. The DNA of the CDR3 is TGTGCCAGCAGTGAAGCCGGCAATGCCCAGCATTTT.

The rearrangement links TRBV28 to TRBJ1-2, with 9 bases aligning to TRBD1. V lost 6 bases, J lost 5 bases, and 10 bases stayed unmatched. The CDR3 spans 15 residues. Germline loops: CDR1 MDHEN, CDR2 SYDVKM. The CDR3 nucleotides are TGTGCCAGCAGCCGTGGGACAGGGTTTTTGTATGGCTACACCTTC. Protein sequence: CASSRGTGFLYGYTF.

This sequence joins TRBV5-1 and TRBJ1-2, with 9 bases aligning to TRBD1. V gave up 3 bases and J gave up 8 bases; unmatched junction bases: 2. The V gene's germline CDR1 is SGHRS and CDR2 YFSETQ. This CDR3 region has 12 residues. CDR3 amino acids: CASSSDRGGYTF. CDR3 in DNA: TGCGCCAGCAGCTCGGACAGGGGCGGCTACACCTTC. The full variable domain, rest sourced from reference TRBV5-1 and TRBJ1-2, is KAGVTQTPRYLIKTRGQQVTLSCSPISGHRSVSWYQQTPGQGLQFLFEYFSETQRNKGNFPGRFSGRQFSNSRSEMNVSTLELGDSALYLCASSSDRGGYTFGSGTRLTVV.

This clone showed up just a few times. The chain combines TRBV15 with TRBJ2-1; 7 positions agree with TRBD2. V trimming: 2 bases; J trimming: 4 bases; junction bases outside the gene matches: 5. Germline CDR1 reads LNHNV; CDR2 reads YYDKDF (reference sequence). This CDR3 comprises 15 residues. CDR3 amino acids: CATSRTSVAYNEQFF. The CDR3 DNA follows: TGTGCCACCAGCAGAACTAGCGTAGCGTACAATGAGCAGTTCTTC.

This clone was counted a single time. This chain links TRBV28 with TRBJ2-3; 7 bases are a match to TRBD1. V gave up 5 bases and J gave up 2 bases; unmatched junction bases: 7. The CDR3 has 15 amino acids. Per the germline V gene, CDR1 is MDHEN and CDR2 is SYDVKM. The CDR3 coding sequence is TGTGCCAGCAGTAGACCCCAGGGGGACACAGATACGCAGTATTTT. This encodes CASSRPQGDTDTQYF.

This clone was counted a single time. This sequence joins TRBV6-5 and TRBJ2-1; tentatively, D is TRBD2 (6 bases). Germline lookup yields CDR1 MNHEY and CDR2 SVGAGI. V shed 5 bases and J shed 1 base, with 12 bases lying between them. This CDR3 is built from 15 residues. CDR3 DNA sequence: TGTGCCAGCAGTATGCGGGAACGGTCCTACAATGAGCAGTTCTTC. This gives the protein CASSMRERSYNEQFF.

For the CDR3, the DNA is TGTGCCAGCAGTTTAGCTGGCCCCGGACAGGGGGCTTATGGCTACACCTTC. It translates to CASSLAGPGQGAYGYTF. The V gene is TRBV28, the J gene TRBJ1-2; 11 bases fit TRBD1. The V and J ends lost 2 bases and 5 bases, in that order; junction bases with no gene match: 10. There are 17 residues in the CDR3. Looked up from germline, CDR1 is MDHEN and CDR2 is SYDVKM.

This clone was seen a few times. The CDR3: CASSQTLDTQYF. The CDR3 DNA follows: TGCGCCAGCAGCCAAACCTTGGATACGCAGTATTTT. The V and J genes are TRBV5-1 and TRBJ2-3; D ambiguous. V lost 4 bases and J 6 bases, leaving 9 bases between the germline ends. The CDR3 spans 12 residues. Germline V gene lookup returns CDR1 SGHRS and CDR2 YFSETQ.

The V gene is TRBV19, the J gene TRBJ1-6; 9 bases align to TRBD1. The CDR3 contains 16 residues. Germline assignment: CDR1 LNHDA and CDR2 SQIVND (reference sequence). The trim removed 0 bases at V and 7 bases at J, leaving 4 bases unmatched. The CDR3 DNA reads TGTGCCAGTAGTATAGATCTCGGACAGGGGAATTCACCCCTCCACTTT. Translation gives CASSIDLGQGNSPLHF.

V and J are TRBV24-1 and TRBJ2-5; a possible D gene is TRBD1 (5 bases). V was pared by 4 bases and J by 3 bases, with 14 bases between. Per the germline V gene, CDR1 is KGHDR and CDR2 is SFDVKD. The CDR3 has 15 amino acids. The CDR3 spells CATSDVGAGKETQYF. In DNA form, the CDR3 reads TGTGCCACCAGTGACGTAGGTGCAGGGAAAGAGACCCAGTACTTC.

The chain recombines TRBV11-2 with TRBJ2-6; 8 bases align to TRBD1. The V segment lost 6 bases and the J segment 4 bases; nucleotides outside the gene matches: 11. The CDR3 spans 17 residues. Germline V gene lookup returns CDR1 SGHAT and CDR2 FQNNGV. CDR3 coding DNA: TGTGCCAGCAGTCTTGCACGACAGGGGAGAGGGGCCAACGTCCTGACTTTC. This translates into CASSLARQGRGANVLTF. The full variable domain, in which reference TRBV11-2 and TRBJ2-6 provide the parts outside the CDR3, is EAGVAQSPRYKIIEKRQSVAFWCNPISGHATLYWYQQILGQGPKLLIQFQNNGVVDDSQLPKDRFSAERLKGVDSTLKIQPAKLEDSAVYLCASSLARQGRGANVLTFGAGSRLTVL.

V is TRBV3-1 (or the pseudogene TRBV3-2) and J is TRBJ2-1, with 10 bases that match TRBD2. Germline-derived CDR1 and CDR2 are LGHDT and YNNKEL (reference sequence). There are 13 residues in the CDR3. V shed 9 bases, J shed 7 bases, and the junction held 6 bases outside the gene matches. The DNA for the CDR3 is TGTGCCAGTGGGACTAGCGCGTGGAATGAGCAGTTCTTC. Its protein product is CASGTSAWNEQFF.

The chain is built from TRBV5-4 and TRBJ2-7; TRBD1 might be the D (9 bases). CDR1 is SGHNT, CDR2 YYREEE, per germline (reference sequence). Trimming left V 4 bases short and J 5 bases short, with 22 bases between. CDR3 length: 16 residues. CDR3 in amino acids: CASSPPGGTGLHEQYF. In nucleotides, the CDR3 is TGTGCCAGCAGCCCTCCGGGGGGGACAGGGCTACACGAGCAGTACTTC.

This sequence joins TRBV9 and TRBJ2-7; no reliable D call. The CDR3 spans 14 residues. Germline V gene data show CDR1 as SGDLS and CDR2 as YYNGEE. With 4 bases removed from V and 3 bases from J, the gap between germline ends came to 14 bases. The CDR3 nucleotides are TGTGCCAGCAGCCCCGCCGGAGTATACTACGAGCAGTACTTC. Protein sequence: CASSPAGVYYEQYF.

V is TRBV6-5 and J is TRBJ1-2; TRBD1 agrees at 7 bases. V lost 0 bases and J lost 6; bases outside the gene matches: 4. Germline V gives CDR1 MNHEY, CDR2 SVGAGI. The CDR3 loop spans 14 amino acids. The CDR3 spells CASSYSTGPNGYTF. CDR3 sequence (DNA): TGTGCCAGCAGTTACTCGACAGGGCCTAATGGCTACACCTTC.

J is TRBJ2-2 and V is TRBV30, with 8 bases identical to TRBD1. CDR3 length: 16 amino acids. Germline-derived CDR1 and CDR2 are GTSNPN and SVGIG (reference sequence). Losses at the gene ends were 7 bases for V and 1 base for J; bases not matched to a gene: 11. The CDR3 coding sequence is TGTGCCTTTTTGACAGGGGAGAAGGGGAACACCGGGGAGCTGTTTTTT. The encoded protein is CAFLTGEKGNTGELFF. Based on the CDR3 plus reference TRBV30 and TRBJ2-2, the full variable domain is SQTIHQWPATLVQPVGSPLSLECTVEGTSNPNLYWYRQAAGRGLQLLFYSVGIGQISSEVPQNLSASRPQDRQFILSSKKLLLSDSGFYLCAFLTGEKGNTGELFFGEGSRLTVL.

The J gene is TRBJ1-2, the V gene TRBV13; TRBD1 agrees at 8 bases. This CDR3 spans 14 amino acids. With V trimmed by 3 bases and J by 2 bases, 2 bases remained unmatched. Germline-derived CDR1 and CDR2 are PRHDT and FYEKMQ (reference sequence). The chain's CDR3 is CASSFRQGNYGYTF. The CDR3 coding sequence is TGTGCCAGCAGCTTCAGACAGGGGAACTATGGCTACACCTTC.

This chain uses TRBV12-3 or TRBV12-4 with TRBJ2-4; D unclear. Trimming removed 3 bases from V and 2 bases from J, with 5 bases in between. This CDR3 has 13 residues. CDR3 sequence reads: CASSLSTKNIQYF. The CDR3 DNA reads TGTGCCAGCAGTTTGTCCACCAAAAACATTCAGTACTTC.

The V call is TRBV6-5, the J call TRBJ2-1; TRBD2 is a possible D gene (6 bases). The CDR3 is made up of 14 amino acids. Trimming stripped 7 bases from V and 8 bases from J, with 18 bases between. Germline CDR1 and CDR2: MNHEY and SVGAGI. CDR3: CASKGLWSGDEQFF. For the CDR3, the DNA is TGTGCCAGCAAGGGTTTGTGGTCGGGGGATGAGCAGTTCTTC.

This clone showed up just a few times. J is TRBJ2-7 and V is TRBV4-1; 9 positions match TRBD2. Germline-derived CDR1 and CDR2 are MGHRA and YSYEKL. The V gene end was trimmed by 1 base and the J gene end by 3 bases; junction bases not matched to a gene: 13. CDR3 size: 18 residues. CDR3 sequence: CASSQGLGRGGAFYEQYF. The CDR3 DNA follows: TGCGCCAGCAGCCAAGGGCTGGGGCGGGGGGGCGCCTTCTACGAGCAGTACTTC.

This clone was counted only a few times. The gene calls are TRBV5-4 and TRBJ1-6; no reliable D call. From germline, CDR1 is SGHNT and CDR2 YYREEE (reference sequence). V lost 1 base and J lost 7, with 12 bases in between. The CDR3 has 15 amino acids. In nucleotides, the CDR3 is TGTGCCAGCAGCTTGTCGGGGATGGGAAATTCACCCCTCCACTTT. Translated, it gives CASSLSGMGNSPLHF.

The CDR3 DNA reads TGTGCCAGCAGCCTAGATTGGGTCCCTAATCAGCCCCAGCATTTT. It specifies CASSLDWVPNQPQHF. This rearrangement joins TRBV9 to TRBJ1-5; D unresolved. Per germline, CDR1 SGDLS and CDR2 YYNGEE. Between the trimmed V and J ends, which lost 4 bases and 4 bases, there was a span of 15 bases. The CDR3 sequence is 15 residues long.

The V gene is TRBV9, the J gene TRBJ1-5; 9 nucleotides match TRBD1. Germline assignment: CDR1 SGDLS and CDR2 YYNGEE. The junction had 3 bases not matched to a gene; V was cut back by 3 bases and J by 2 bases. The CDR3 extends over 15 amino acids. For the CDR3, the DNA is TGTGCCAGCAGCGCGACAGGGGGGGGCAATCAGCCCCAGCATTTT. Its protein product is CASSATGGGNQPQHF.

Here the CDR3 reads CASSFSGQGAFGYTF. The CDR3 nucleotides are TGTGCCAGCAGCTTCAGTGGACAGGGGGCTTTTGGCTACACCTTC. The V and J genes are TRBV13 and TRBJ1-2; 11 bases are shared with TRBD1. V lost 3 bases and J lost 7; bases outside the gene matches: 7. The CDR3 has 15 residues. CDR1 is PRHDT and CDR2 is FYEKMQ in the germline V gene (reference sequence).